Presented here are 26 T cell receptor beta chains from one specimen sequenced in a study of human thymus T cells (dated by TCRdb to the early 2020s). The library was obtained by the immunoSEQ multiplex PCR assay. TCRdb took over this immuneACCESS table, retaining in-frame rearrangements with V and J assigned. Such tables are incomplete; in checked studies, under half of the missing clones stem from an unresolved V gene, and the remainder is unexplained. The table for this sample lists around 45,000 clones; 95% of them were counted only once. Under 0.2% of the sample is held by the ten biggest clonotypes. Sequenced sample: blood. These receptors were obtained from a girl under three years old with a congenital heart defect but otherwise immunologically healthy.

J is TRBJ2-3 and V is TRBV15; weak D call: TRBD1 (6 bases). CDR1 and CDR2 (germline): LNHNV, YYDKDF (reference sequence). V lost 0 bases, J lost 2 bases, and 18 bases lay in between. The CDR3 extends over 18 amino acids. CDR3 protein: CATSRDLSGEYFTDTQYF. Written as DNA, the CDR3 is TGTGCCACCAGCAGAGATCTATCAGGGGAATACTTCACAGATACGCAGTATTTT.

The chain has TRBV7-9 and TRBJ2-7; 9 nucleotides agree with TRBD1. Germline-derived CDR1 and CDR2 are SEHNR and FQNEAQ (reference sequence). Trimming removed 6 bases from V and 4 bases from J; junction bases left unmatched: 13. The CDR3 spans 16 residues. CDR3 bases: TGTGCCAGCAGTCCGACCGCCGGGACAGGGTGGTACGAGCAGTACTTC. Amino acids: CASSPTAGTGWYEQYF.

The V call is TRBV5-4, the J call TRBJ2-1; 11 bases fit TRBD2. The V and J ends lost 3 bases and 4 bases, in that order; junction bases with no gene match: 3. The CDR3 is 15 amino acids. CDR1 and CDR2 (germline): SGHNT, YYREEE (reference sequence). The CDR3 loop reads CASSWGTSGYNEQFF. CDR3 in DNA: TGTGCCAGCAGCTGGGGGACTAGCGGTTACAATGAGCAGTTCTTC.

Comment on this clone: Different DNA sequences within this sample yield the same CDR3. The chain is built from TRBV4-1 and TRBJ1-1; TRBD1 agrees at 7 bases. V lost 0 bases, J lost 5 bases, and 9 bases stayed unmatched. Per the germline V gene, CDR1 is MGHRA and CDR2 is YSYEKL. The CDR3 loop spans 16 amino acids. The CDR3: CASSQEKRQGLTEAFF. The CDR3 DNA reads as TGCGCCAGCAGCCAAGAAAAGAGACAGGGCTTGACTGAAGCTTTCTTT.

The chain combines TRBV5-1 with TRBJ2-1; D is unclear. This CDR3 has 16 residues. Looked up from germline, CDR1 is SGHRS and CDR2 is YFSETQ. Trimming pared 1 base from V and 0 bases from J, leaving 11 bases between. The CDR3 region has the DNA TGCGCCAGCAGCTTGATGTTAGGTAGCTCCTACAATGAGCAGTTCTTC. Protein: CASSLMLGSSYNEQFF.

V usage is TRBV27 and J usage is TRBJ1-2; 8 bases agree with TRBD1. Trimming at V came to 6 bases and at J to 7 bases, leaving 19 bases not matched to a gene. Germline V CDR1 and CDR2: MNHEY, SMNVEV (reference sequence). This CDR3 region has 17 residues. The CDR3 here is CASSFGGGRQGLGGYTF. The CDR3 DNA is TGTGCCAGCAGCTTCGGGGGGGGTCGACAGGGGTTGGGTGGCTACACCTTC.

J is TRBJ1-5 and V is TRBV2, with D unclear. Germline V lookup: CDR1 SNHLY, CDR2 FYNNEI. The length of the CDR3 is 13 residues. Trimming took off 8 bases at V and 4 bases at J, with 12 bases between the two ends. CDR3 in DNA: TGTGCCAGCGGCTCCCAGATTAATCAGCCCCAGCATTTT. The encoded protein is CASGSQINQPQHF.

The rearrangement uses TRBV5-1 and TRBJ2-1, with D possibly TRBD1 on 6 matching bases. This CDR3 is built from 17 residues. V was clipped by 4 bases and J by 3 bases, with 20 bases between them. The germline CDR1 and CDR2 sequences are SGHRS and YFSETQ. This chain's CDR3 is CASSLRKQGSLYNEQFF. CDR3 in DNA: TGCGCCAGCAGCCTTCGCAAACAGGGCAGCCTCTACAATGAGCAGTTCTTC. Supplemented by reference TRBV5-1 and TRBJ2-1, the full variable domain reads KAGVTQTPRYLIKTRGQQVTLSCSPISGHRSVSWYQQTPGQGLQFLFEYFSETQRNKGNFPGRFSGRQFSNSRSEMNVSTLELGDSALYLCASSLRKQGSLYNEQFFGPGTRLTVL.

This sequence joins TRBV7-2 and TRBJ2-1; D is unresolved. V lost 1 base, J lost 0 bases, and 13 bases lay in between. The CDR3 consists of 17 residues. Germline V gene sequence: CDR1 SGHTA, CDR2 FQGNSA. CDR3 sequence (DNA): TGTGCCAGCAGCTTAGGGCCAGGCTCGGGCTCCTACAATGAGCAGTTCTTC. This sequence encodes CASSLGPGSGSYNEQFF.

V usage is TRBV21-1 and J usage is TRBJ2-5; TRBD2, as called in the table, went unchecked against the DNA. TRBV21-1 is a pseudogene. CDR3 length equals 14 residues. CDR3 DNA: TGTGCCAGCGTGGGCGGACTAGCCCAAGAGACCCAGTACTTC. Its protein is CASVGGLAQETQYF.

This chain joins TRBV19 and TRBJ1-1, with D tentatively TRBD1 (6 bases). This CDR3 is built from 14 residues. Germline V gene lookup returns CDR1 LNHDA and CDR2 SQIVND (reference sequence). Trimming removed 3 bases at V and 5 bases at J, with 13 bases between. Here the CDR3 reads CASSMVGGRTEAFF. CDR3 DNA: TGTGCCAGTAGTATGGTGGGGGGCAGGACTGAAGCTTTCTTT.

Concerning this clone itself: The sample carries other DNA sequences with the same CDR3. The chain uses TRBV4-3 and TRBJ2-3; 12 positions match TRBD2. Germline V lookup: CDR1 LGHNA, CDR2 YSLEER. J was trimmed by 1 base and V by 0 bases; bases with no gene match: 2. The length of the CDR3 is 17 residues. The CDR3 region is CASSQDPSGRGTDTQYF. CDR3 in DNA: TGCGCCAGCAGCCAAGATCCTAGCGGGAGGGGCACAGATACGCAGTATTTT.

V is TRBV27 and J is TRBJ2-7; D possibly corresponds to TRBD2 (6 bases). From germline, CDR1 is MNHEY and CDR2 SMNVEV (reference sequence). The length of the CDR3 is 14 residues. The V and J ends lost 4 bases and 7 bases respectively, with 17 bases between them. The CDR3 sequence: CASSYGGLLGEQYF. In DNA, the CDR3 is TGTGCCAGCAGTTACGGGGGTCTCTTAGGGGAGCAGTACTTC.

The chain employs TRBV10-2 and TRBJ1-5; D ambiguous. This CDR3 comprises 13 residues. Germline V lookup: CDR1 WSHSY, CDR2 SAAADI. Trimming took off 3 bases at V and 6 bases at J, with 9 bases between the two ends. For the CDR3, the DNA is TGCGCCAGCAGTGACCAATCGGGTCAGCCCCAGCATTTT. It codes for CASSDQSGQPQHF.

The CDR3 sequence: CASGSAFGGAGEKLFF. The DNA for the CDR3 is TGCGCCAGCGGATCTGCTTTCGGGGGGGCTGGAGAAAAACTGTTTTTT. The chain has TRBV10-2 and TRBJ1-4; possible D gene TRBD1, 6 bases. Germline V CDR1 and CDR2: WSHSY, SAAADI. V was clipped by 8 bases and J by 8 bases, with 24 bases between them. This CDR3 is built from 16 residues.

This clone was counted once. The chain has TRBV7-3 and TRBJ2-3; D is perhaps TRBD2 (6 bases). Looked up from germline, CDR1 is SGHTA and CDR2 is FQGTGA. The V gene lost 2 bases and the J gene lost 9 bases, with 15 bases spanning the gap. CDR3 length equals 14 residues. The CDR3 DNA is TGTGCCAGCAGCTTATCCCATTTGACTAGGACGCAGTATTTT. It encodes CASSLSHLTRTQYF.

This CDR3 is CAWSVGTGGYTF. CDR3 nucleotides: TGTGCCTGGAGTGTCGGGACAGGGGGCTACACCTTC. This chain joins TRBV30 and TRBJ1-2; 9 bases fit TRBD1. The CDR3 runs to 12 residues. J was trimmed by 8 bases and V by 0 bases; bases with no gene match: 1. Per germline, CDR1 GTSNPN and CDR2 SVGIG (reference sequence).

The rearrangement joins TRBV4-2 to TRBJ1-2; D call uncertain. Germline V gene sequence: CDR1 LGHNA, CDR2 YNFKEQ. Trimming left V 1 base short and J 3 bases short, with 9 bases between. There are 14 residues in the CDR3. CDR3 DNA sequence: TGTGCCAGCAGCCAAGCAAAGGGCGACTATGGCTACACCTTC. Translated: CASSQAKGDYGYTF.

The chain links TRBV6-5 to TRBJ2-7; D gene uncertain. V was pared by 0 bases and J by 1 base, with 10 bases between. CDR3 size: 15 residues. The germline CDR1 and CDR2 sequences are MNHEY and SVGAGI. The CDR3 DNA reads TGTGCCAGCAGTTACTCGAGTGCAGGATCCTACGAGCAGTACTTC. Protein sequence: CASSYSSAGSYEQYF.

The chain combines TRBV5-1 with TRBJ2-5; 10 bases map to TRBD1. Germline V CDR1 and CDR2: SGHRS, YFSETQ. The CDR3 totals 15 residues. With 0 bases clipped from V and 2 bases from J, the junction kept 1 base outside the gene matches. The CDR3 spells CASSLADRGQETQYF. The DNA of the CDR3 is TGCGCCAGCAGCTTGGCGGACAGGGGGCAAGAGACCCAGTACTTC.

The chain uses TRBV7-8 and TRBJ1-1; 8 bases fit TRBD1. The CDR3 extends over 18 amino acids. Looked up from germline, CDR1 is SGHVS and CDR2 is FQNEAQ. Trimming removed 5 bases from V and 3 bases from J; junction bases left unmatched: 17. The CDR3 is CASSLQFDRDRFYTEAFF. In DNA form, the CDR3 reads TGTGCCAGCAGCCTTCAATTCGACAGGGACAGGTTCTACACTGAAGCTTTCTTT.

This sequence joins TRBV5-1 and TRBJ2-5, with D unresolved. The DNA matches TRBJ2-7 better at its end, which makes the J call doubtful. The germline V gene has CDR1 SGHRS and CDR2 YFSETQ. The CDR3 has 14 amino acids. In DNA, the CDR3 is TGCGCCAGCAGCTTGGCCACGGAACCCTACGAGCAGTACTTC. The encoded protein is CASSLATEPYEQYF.

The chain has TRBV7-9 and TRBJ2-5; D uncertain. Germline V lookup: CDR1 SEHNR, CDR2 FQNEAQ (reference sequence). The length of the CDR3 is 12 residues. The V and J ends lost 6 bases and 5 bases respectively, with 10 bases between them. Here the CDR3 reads CASRTGGETQYF. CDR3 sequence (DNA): TGTGCCAGCAGAACCGGTGGGGAGACCCAGTACTTC.

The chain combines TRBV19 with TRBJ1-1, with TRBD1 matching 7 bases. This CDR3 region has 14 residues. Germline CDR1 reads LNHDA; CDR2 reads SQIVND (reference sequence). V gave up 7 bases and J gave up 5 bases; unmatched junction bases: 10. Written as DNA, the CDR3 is TGTGCCAGTAAGCACAGGGGAAGGGAGACTGAAGCTTTCTTT. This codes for CASKHRGRETEAFF.

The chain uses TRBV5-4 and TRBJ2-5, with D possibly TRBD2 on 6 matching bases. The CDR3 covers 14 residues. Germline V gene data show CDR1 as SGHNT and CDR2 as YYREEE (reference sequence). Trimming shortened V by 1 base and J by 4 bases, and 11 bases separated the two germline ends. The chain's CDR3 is CASSLIGRRETQYF. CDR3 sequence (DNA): TGTGCCAGCAGCTTGATAGGGAGGCGAGAGACCCAGTACTTC.

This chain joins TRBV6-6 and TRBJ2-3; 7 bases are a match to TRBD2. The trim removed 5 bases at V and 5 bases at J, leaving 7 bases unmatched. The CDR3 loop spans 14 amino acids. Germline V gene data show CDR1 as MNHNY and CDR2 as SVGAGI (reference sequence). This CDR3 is CASSPGLEVDTQYF. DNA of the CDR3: TGTGCCAGCAGTCCCGGACTAGAAGTAGATACGCAGTATTTT.